This note documents a single TCR beta chain sequence. Its antigen is as yet unknown. This sample is drawn from a study of post-analysis software for immune sequencing data. General study results and limits: Normalized Chao1 diversity in multiple sclerosis patients fell significantly below that of controls. The study found TRBV5-6, TRBV5-1 and TRBV20-1 among a few TRBV segments more frequent in patients than controls.

The CDR3 consists of 18 residues. Germline lookup yields CDR1 DFQATT and CDR2 SNEGSKA (reference sequence). V shed 0 bases and J shed 0 bases, with 20 bases lying between them. TCR beta cDNA libraries included unique molecular identifiers. A population of 1 to 10 million T cells gave rise to approximately 530,000 cDNA molecules. TCRdb re-derived calls from the PCR reads in MiXCR, one entry per CDR3 protein. The profile covers 750,000 to 950,000 distinct CDR3 sequences, with roughly 58% appearing a single time and roughly 4.4% taken by the ten largest. The sequencing sample was made of blood. The source of this sequence is a girl between 5 and 17 years old with multiple sclerosis. J is TRBJ1-2 and V is TRBV20-1; TRBD1 is a possible D gene (5 bases). This chain's CDR3 is CSARDPRPNRSSNYGYTF. CDR3 in DNA: TGCAGTGCTAGAGACCCCCGCCCGAACAGGTCCTCTAACTATGGCTACACCTTC.